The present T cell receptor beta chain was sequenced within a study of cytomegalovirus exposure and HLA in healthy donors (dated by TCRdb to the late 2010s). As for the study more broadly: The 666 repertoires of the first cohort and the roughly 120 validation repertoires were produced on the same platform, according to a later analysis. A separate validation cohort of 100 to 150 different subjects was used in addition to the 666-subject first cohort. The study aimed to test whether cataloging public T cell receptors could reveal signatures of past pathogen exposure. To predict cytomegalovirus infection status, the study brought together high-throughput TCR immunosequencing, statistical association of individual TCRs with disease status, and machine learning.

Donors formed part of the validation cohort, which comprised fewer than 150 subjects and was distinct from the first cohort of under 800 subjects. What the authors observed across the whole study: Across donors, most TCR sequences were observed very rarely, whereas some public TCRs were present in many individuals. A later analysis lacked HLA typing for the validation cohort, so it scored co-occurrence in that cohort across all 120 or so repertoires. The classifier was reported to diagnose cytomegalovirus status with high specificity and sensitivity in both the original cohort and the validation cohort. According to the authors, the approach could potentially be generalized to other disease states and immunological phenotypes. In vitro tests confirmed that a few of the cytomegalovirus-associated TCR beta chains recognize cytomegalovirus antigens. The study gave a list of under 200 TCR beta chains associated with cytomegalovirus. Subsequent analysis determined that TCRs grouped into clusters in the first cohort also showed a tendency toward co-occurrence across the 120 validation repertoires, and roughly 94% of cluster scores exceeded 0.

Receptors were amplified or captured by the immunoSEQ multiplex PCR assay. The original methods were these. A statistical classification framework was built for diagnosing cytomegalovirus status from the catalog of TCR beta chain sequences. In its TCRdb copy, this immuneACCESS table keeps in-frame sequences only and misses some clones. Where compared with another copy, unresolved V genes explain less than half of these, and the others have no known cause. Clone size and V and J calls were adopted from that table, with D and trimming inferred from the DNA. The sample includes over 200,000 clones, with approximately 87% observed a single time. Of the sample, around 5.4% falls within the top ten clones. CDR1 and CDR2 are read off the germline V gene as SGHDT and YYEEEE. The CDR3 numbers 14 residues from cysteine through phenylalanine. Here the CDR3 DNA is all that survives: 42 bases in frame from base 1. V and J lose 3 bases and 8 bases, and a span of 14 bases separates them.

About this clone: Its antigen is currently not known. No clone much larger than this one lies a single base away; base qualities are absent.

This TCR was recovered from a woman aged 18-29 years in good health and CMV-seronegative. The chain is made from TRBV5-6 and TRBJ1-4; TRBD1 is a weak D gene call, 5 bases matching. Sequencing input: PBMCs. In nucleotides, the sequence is TGTGCCAGCAGCTACGCACTGAGGGACGAAAAACTGTTTTTT. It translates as CASSYALRDEKLFF.